The rows below give T cell receptor beta chains drawn from one sample of a study of blood T cells in healthy people across ages. TCRdb re-derived calls from the 5' RACE reads in MiXCR, one entry per CDR3 protein. The table includes 1,300,000 or so distinct CDR3 sequences, approximately 63% detected once. Sequencing was carried out using blood. Every receptor here comes from a man aged 18 to 35 in good health. CDR3s include the opening cysteine and the closing phenylalanine or tryptophan. The D gene is left open where the match is weak. A row's size may be missing; if present it is once, few, many or a size class.

. TRBJ2-1 . TRBV25-1 CASSEYRAGYNEQFF TGTGCCAGCAGTGAATATCGGGCAGGGTACAATGAGCAGTTCTTC
. TRBJ2-2 . TRBV20-1 CSVKAEVDGELFF TGCAGTGTTAAGGCCGAAGTTGACGGGGAGCTGTTTTTT
. TRBJ2-3 few TRBV7-2 CASTLPGHTQYF TGTGCCAGCACCCTCCCTGGGCATACGCAGTATTTT
. TRBJ2-1 . TRBV7-6 CASSQSANSYEQFF TGTGCCAGCAGCCAAAGCGCCAACTCCTATGAGCAGTTCTTC
TRBD2 TRBJ2-4 . TRBV20-1 CSVLAGSNIQYF TGCAGCGTACTAGCGGGGTCAAACATTCAGTACTTC
. TRBJ2-1 few TRBV15 CATSHDRISYNEQFF TGTGCCACCAGCCATGACAGGATTTCCTACAATGAGCAGTTCTTC
. TRBJ2-7 . TRBV4-1 CASSGTARAFEQYF TGCGCCAGCAGCGGGACTGCCCGCGCCTTCGAGCAGTACTTC
TRBD2 TRBJ2-5 . TRBV6-5 CASSPSGTETQYF TGTGCCAGCAGTCCTAGCGGGACGGAGACCCAGTACTTC
. TRBJ2-7 few TRBV6-2/TRBV6-3 CASSSGGRTYEQYF TGTGCCAGCAGTTCTGGGGGCAGGACCTACGAGCAGTACTTC
. TRBJ1-2 once TRBV3-1 CASSPQPTGMWGYTF TGTGCCAGCAGCCCTCAACCTACAGGGATGTGGGGCTACACCTTC
. TRBJ2-2 . TRBV7-2 CASSLRPGLLNTGELFF TGTGCCAGCAGCCTACGCCCTGGGTTACTGAACACCGGGGAGCTGTTTTTT
. TRBJ2-1 . TRBV24-1 CATSGHPFSYNEQFF TGTGCCACCAGTGGACACCCCTTCTCCTACAATGAGCAGTTCTTC
TRBD2 TRBJ2-5 few TRBV4-1 CASSQALGGGDQETQYF TGCGCCAGCAGCCAAGCCTTGGGCGGGGGGGACCAAGAGACCCAGTACTTC
. TRBJ2-7 . TRBV6-5 CASSYWAGAYEQYF TGTGCCAGCAGTTACTGGGCAGGGGCCTACGAGCAGTACTTC
. TRBJ2-5 . TRBV12-3/TRBV12-4 CASSFGRGHYNEQYF TGTGCCAGCAGTTTTGGGCGGGGGCACTACAATGAGCAGTACTTC
. TRBJ2-7 . TRBV11-2 CASSLDPGNYEQYF TGTGCCAGCAGCTTAGATCCGGGGAACTACGAGCAGTACTTC
. TRBJ1-2 few TRBV12-3/TRBV12-4 CATTRETYGYTF TGTGCCACAACCCGGGAGACCTATGGCTACACCTTC
. TRBJ2-4 . TRBV7-2 CASSLVPRIQYF TGTGCCAGCAGCTTAGTACCAAGGATTCAGTACTTC
TRBD2 TRBJ2-1 . TRBV29-1 CSVAGTSKSEQFF TGCAGCGTTGCCGGGACTAGTAAATCTGAGCAGTTCTTC
TRBD2 TRBJ2-7 . TRBV20-1 CSAPAGLPLEQYF TGCAGTGCTCCCGCGGGACTACCCCTCGAGCAGTACTTC
. TRBJ2-3 . TRBV3-1 CASSQGAVDTQYF TGTGCCAGCAGCCAAGGGGCAGTAGATACGCAGTATTTT
TRBD1 TRBJ2-7 . TRBV18 CASSPGQGSFLYSYEQYF TGTGCCAGCTCGCCGGGACAGGGGTCCTTTCTTTACTCCTACGAGCAGTACTTC
. TRBJ2-7 few TRBV5-1 CASSLPGADEQYF TGCGCCAGCAGCTTGCCGGGGGCGGACGAGCAGTACTTC
. TRBJ2-7 few TRBV7-2 CASSLQTSLIDEQYF TGTGCCAGCAGCTTACAGACTAGTCTAATCGACGAGCAGTACTTC
. TRBJ1-1 . TRBV20-1 CSASAFSGVNTEAFF TGCAGTGCTAGTGCATTTTCAGGGGTGAACACTGAAGCTTTCTTT
TRBD1 TRBJ2-7 . TRBV7-2 CASSLETGSYEQYF TGTGCCAGCAGCTTAGAGACAGGGTCCTACGAGCAGTACTTC
TRBD1 TRBJ2-7 . TRBV4-1 CASSLRGQGSYEQYF TGCGCCAGCAGCCTTAGGGGACAGGGCTCCTACGAGCAGTACTTC
TRBD1 TRBJ2-7 . TRBV20-1 CSARDAGTGGIYEQYF TGCAGTGCTAGAGATGCAGGGACAGGGGGGATCTACGAGCAGTACTTC
. TRBJ1-6 . TRBV12-3/TRBV12-4 CASSLRGAVNSPLHF TGTGCCAGCAGTTTAAGGGGGGCGGTTAATTCACCCCTCCACTTT
TRBD2 TRBJ2-1 . TRBV5-1 CASSLVAGGPQEQFF TGCGCCAGCAGCTTGGTAGCGGGAGGGCCCCAAGAGCAGTTCTTC
. TRBJ2-7 . TRBV6-1 CASSESAGQLYEQYF TGTGCCAGCAGTGAATCTGCGGGACAACTCTACGAGCAGTACTTC
TRBD1 TRBJ1-2 . TRBV20-1 CSARQGMGYGYTF TGCAGTGCTCGACAGGGGATGGGCTATGGCTACACCTTC
. TRBJ2-7 . TRBV13 CAGSTRGTWDEQYF TGTGCCGGCAGCACCCGAGGGACCTGGGACGAGCAGTACTTC
TRBD2 TRBJ2-7 few TRBV11-2 CASSSRLAPPHEQYF TGTGCCAGCAGCTCCAGACTAGCGCCTCCCCACGAGCAGTACTTC
. TRBJ2-7 . TRBV20-1 CSASRGGATEQYF TGCAGTGCTAGTCGTGGGGGGGCGACCGAGCAGTACTTC
TRBD1 TRBJ2-1 . TRBV20-1 CSASSGQGYNEQFF TGCAGTGCTAGTAGCGGACAGGGGTACAATGAGCAGTTCTTC